This T cell receptor beta chain derives from a study of shared clonotypes between healthy human individuals. The length of the CDR3 is 16 residues. Germline CDR1 LGHNA, CDR2 YSLEER. With 0 bases removed from V and 4 bases from J, the gap between germline ends came to 16 bases. Study conclusions and caveats: Blood alone was sampled, and tissue repertoires likely differ. The sharing of 4.5% to 5% of naive CD4 clonotypes was seen across a few donors.

In regard to this clone: As yet, its antigen is unknown.

Method: immunoSEQ multiplex PCR; TCRdb's copy keeps in-frame clones and lacks some. The sample lists approximately 1,500,000 clones, 95% to 99% occurring once. This chain connects TRBV4-3 to TRBJ2-7, with D hard to call. Sequenced input: naive CD4+ T cells sorted from blood. The subset: CD45RA+ positively selected. The clonotype originates from a man aged 30 to 45 in good health. The CDR3 region has the DNA TGCGCCAGCAGCCAAGAAGCTCAGAGTCGTCTTTACGAGCAGTACTTC. Translating it yields CASSQEAQSRLYEQYF.